Listed below are T cell receptor beta chains from one sample, sequenced in a study of neurological immune-mediated disorders. Each CDR3 protein is one row after TCRdb ran MiXCR on the 5' RACE reads. The sample shows around 65,000 distinct CDR3 sequences, around 5% of them seen only once. The sample consisted of PBMCs. Every receptor here comes from a human donor with multiple sclerosis. The donor label of this sample is uncertain. CDR3s leave out the opening cysteine and the closing phenylalanine or tryptophan. The size field is filled for only some rows; it gives once, few, many or a size class.

v_call	clone_size	cdr3_length	cdr3_aa
TRBV4-1	many	12	ASSRAGRADTQY
TRBV4-2	many	14	ASSPNRDRGNSPLH
TRBV5-1	.	13	ASSLSTAVNYGYT
TRBV5-1	many	12	ASRNGAAGETQY
TRBV3-1	few	12	ASSQLAVRDTQY
TRBV12-3/TRBV12-4	many	11	ASRWTGAEKLF
TRBV5-1	many	20	ASSLAASPFPGQGMFSYEQY
TRBV5-1	.	11	ASSRGQPNEQF
TRBV20-1	.	12	SAKRTGFNYEQY
TRBV29-1	many	11	SVEVQEGQPQH
TRBV5-1	many	11	ASTDRLWNEQF
TRBV4-1	few	13	ASSPPRDRANIQY
TRBV12-3/TRBV12-4	many	13	ASSPPGGGRTEAF